Listed below are T cell receptor beta chains from one sample, sequenced in a study of OX40 agonist ivuxolimab in advanced cancers. Libraries were prepared by immunoSEQ multiplex PCR; TCRdb keeps only in-frame clonotypes and omits some of them. The sample comprises over 95,000 clones, about 79% of which are singletons, and approximately 1.5% rests with the top ten. The sample consisted of CD4+ or CD8+ T cells sorted from blood, taken in a trial of the OX40 agonist ivuxolimab. These receptors were taken from an adult with an advanced solid tumor such as melanoma, head and neck, liver or kidney cancer. CDR3s include the opening cysteine and the closing phenylalanine or tryptophan. A D gene is named only where the DNA matches it firmly.

>-|11|TRBJ1-2|TRBV20-1
TGCAGTGCTAGACAAGAGTTTCGCTACACCTTC
CSARQEFRYTF
>TRBD1|15|TRBJ1-2|TRBV15
TGTGCCACCAGCAGGACAGGGGGTCGTAACTATGGCTACACCTTC
CATSRTGGRNYGYTF
>TRBD1|15|TRBJ2-7|TRBV18
TGTGCCAGCTCACCAACACAGGGGGCGTCCTACGAGCAGTACTTC
CASSPTQGASYEQYF
>-|13|TRBJ2-7|TRBV18
TGTGCCAGCTCAGGTTTACAGGACTACGAGCAGTACTTC
CASSGLQDYEQYF
>-|15|TRBJ2-1|TRBV7-8
TGTGCCAGCAGCTTAGCGGCAGGGGAAGTCAATGAGCAGTTCTTC
CASSLAAGEVNEQFF
>-|15|TRBJ2-1|TRBV6-6
TGTGCCAGCAGTTACTCGCCGGACAGCCCCAATGAGCAGTTCTTC
CASSYSPDSPNEQFF
>-|13|TRBJ1-1|TRBV7-9
TGTGCCAGCAGCTTTGAAATGAACACTGAAGCTTTCTTT
CASSFEMNTEAFF
>-|14|TRBJ1-1|TRBV30
TGTGCCTGGAGAGCGACAGTAACAAACACTGAAGCTTTCTTT
CAWRATVTNTEAFF
>-|18|TRBJ1-6|TRBV4-3
TGCGCCAGCAGCCAAGATCCCCGTGGGAGCTCCTATAATTCACCCCTCCACTTT
CASSQDPRGSSYNSPLHF
>-|14|TRBJ1-2|TRBV11-1
TGTGCCAGCAGCTCGTCCCGGGACGTATATGGCTACACCTTC
CASSSSRDVYGYTF
>TRBD1|12|TRBJ2-1|TRBV7-2
TGTGCCAGCAGCTCGGGACAGGCGGGTTTGTTCTTC
CASSSGQAGLFF
>-|14|TRBJ1-1|TRBV28
TGTGCCAGCAGTTCGGACGGATTGAACACTGAAGCTTTCTTT
CASSSDGLNTEAFF
>-|16|TRBJ2-7|TRBV5-5
TGTGCCAGCAGCTTGGCCCTCGTGACACCGTCCTACGAGCAGTACTTC
CASSLALVTPSYEQYF
>-|12|TRBJ2-7|TRBV7-9
TGTGCCAGCAGCTTGCTCGGCTACGAGCAGTACTTC
CASSLLGYEQYF